The 26 T cell receptor beta chains in this list originate from one sample, sequenced in a study of CD8 T cells in Susac syndrome. The authors reverse transcribed roughly 0.5 to 1 ug RNA with random hexamers. TCRdb fed the immunoSEQ multiplex PCR reads into MiXCR, producing one record per CDR3 protein. The table includes 250,000 to 300,000 distinct CDR3 sequences, roughly 84% detected once. The sequenced material came from CD8+ T cells from PBMCs. Source of these receptors: a human donor with multiple sclerosis.

V is TRBV6-1 and J is TRBJ2-7; maybe TRBD2 (5 bases). This CDR3 comprises 17 residues. Germline V CDR1 and CDR2: MNHNS, SASEGT. Deletions cut 1 base from V and 0 bases from J, with 16 bases between. DNA of the CDR3: TGTGCCAGCAGTGAAGATCGGGGATTCTTAAGCTCCTACGAGCAGTACTTC. Translated, it gives CASSEDRGFLSSYEQYF.

The chain couples TRBV7-9 to TRBJ2-5, with 12 bases matching TRBD2. Looked up from germline, CDR1 is SEHNR and CDR2 is FQNEAQ (reference sequence). The V segment lost 4 bases and the J segment 4 bases; nucleotides outside the gene matches: 7. The CDR3 has 16 amino acids. The CDR3 is CASSSSLAGGRETQYF. In DNA form, the CDR3 reads TGTGCCAGCAGCTCTTCACTAGCGGGAGGAAGAGAGACCCAGTACTTC. Variable domain in full (rest from reference TRBV7-9 and TRBJ2-5): DTGVSQNPRHKITKRGQNVTFRCDPISEHNRLYWYRQTLGQGPEFLTYFQNEAQLEKSRLLSDRFSAERPKGSFSTLEIQRTEQGDSAMYLCASSSSLAGGRETQYFGPGTRLLVL.

The chain carries TRBV9 and TRBJ1-4; weak D call: TRBD1 (6 bases). This CDR3 contains 14 residues. Deletions cut 4 bases from V and 6 bases from J, with 13 bases between. CDR1 and CDR2 from the germline V gene are SGDLS and YYNGEE. CDR3 DNA sequence: TGTGCCAGCAGCTCAGGGAGGGGGGATGAAAAACTGTTTTTT. Its translation is CASSSGRGDEKLFF.

The J gene is TRBJ1-2, the V gene TRBV27; TRBD1 agrees at 8 bases. Per germline, CDR1 MNHEY and CDR2 SMNVEV (reference sequence). The ends lost 6 bases at V and 2 bases at J; junction bases unmatched: 5. The CDR3 contains 14 residues. The CDR3 sequence: CASRADRGNYGYTF. CDR3 bases: TGTGCCAGCAGGGCTGACAGGGGCAACTATGGCTACACCTTC.

The V gene is TRBV6-6, the J gene TRBJ1-1; D gene unclear. CDR1 is MNHNY, CDR2 SVGAGI, per germline (reference sequence). Trimming cost V 2 bases and J 1 base, with 5 bases left between them. This CDR3 contains 13 residues. CDR3 region: CASSYASNTEAFF. The CDR3 nucleotides read TGTGCCAGCAGTTACGCCTCGAACACTGAAGCTTTCTTT.

The rearrangement uses TRBV12-3 or TRBV12-4 and TRBJ2-7, with a tentative D call TRBD1 (5 bases). Trimming stripped 2 bases from V and 4 bases from J, with 15 bases between. The CDR3 consists of 15 residues. The CDR3 DNA reads TGTGCCAGCAGTTTACCCCGCGCAGGGATGTACGAGCAGTACTTC. Its protein is CASSLPRAGMYEQYF.

The CDR3 is CATSRDPPWTEGTYEQYF. CDR3 nucleotides: TGTGCCACCAGCAGAGACCCGCCTTGGACGGAGGGTACCTACGAGCAGTACTTC. The chain joins TRBV15 to TRBJ2-7, with D possibly TRBD2 on 6 matching bases. There are 18 residues in the CDR3. The germline V gene has CDR1 LNHNV and CDR2 YYDKDF (reference sequence). V was cut by 0 bases and J by 2 bases, with 20 bases left in between.

This sequence joins TRBV5-1 and TRBJ2-3; D is possibly TRBD2 (5 bases). The CDR3 consists of 16 residues. The germline V and J ends were trimmed by 3 bases and 6 bases, with 20 bases remaining between them. In germline, CDR1 is SGHRS, CDR2 YFSETQ. The chain's CDR3 is CASSSDVSVSQDTQYF. CDR3 nucleotide sequence: TGCGCCAGCAGCTCGGATGTTAGCGTCTCTCAGGATACGCAGTATTTT.

V and J are TRBV20-1 and TRBJ2-7; 14 bases agree with TRBD2. The CDR3 is 15 amino acids. Germline V gene lookup returns CDR1 DFQATT and CDR2 SNEGSKA (reference sequence). The V gene end was trimmed by 5 bases and the J gene end by 0 bases; junction bases not matched to a gene: 3. The CDR3 sequence: CSAQGLAGVSYEQYF. The CDR3 nucleotides read TGCAGTGCTCAGGGACTAGCGGGAGTCTCCTACGAGCAGTACTTC.

This clonotype was detected only once. This chain joins TRBV29-1 and TRBJ2-7, with 7 bases that match TRBD1. The V segment lost 6 bases and the J segment 1 base; nucleotides outside the gene matches: 6. This CDR3 has 13 residues. Germline-derived CDR1 and CDR2 are SQVTM and ANQGSEA. CDR3 bases: TGCAGCGTGCTGACAGGGAATTCCTACGAGCAGTACTTC. This translates into CSVLTGNSYEQYF.

The chain joins TRBV24-1 to TRBJ2-2, with D perhaps TRBD1 (6 bases). V was pared by 4 bases and J by 7 bases, with 12 bases between. The CDR3 consists of 14 residues. Germline V CDR1 and CDR2: KGHDR, SFDVKD. The CDR3 loop reads CATSESGDNGELFF. The CDR3 region has the DNA TGTGCCACCAGTGAGTCAGGGGATAACGGGGAGCTGTTTTTT.

The chain is built from TRBV28 and TRBJ1-2, with TRBD1 as a possible D gene (5 bases). The V end lost 6 bases, the J end lost 2 bases, and 22 bases lay between the germline ends. Germline-derived CDR1 and CDR2 are MDHEN and SYDVKM. The CDR3 has 17 amino acids. DNA of the CDR3: TGTGCCAGCAGCCGTCGCCAAGGGGCAGCGATCAACTATGGCTACACCTTC. Translating gives CASSRRQGAAINYGYTF.

CDR3 sequence reads: CASSKAGFGSPLHF. CDR3 nucleotide sequence: TGTGCCAGTAGTAAGGCAGGGTTTGGATCACCCCTCCACTTT. J is TRBJ1-6 and V is TRBV19; a weak D match, TRBD1 (5 bases). Trimming removed 4 bases at V and 10 bases at J, with 14 bases between. The CDR3 runs 14 residues. Germline CDR1 and CDR2: LNHDA and SQIVND (reference sequence).

The V gene is TRBV19, the J gene TRBJ2-7; TRBD1 matches at 9 bases. With 2 bases clipped from V and 5 bases from J, the junction kept 7 bases outside the gene matches. CDR1 is LNHDA, CDR2 SQIVND, per germline (reference sequence). This CDR3 is built from 15 residues. The CDR3 DNA follows: TGTGCCAGTAGTATAAGTGGGACAGGGATCCACGAGCAGTACTTC. Protein: CASSISGTGIHEQYF.

This chain joins TRBV30 and TRBJ2-7, with 7 bases aligning to TRBD2. The V segment lost 0 bases and the J segment 6 bases; nucleotides outside the gene matches: 8. The CDR3 extends over 14 amino acids. Germline V gene sequence: CDR1 GTSNPN, CDR2 SVGIG (reference sequence). The DNA of the CDR3 is TGTGCCTGGAGTGTACTTGCGGGAGTCACCGAGCAGTACTTC. This gives the protein CAWSVLAGVTEQYF.

This chain links TRBV9 with TRBJ2-2; D could derive from TRBD1 or TRBD2 (5 bases each). The CDR3 consists of 13 residues. V lost 7 bases and J 7 bases, leaving 14 bases between the germline ends. Germline CDR1 SGDLS, CDR2 YYNGEE. In DNA, the CDR3 is TGTGCCAGCGCCGGGACCCGAGACGGGGAGCTGTTTTTT. This gives the protein CASAGTRDGELFF. The full variable domain, its missing parts supplied by reference TRBV9 and TRBJ2-2, is DSGVTQTPKHLITATGQRVTLRCSPRSGDLSVYWYQQSLDQGLQFLIQYYNGEERAKGNILERFSAQQFPDLHSELNLSSLELGDSALYFCASAGTRDGELFFGEGSRLTVL.

This sequence joins TRBV5-1 and TRBJ2-2; 10 bases are shared with TRBD1. Germline V gene sequence: CDR1 SGHRS, CDR2 YFSETQ. This CDR3 is built from 16 residues. V was clipped by 5 bases and J by 6 bases; unmatched bases: 10. The CDR3 region has the DNA TGCGCCAGCAGTACTATGGGGGGACAGGGGTCCGGGGAGCTGTTTTTT. This sequence encodes CASSTMGGQGSGELFF.

The rearrangement uses TRBV11-2 and TRBJ2-3; D remains unclear. The germline V and J ends were trimmed by 0 bases and 2 bases, with 6 bases remaining between them. Germline V gene lookup returns CDR1 SGHAT and CDR2 FQNNGV. The CDR3 contains 14 residues. The CDR3 spells CASSLEQPTDTQYF. CDR3 in DNA: TGTGCCAGCAGCTTAGAACAGCCCACAGATACGCAGTATTTT.

The chain uses TRBV2 and TRBJ2-1, with 10 bases fitting TRBD2. Germline loops: CDR1 SNHLY, CDR2 FYNNEI. V trimming: 10 bases; J trimming: 8 bases; junction bases outside the gene matches: 11. This CDR3 is built from 14 residues. CDR3 region: CATPLGLASDEQFF. CDR3 DNA: TGTGCCACCCCCCTGGGACTAGCGTCCGATGAGCAGTTCTTC. Full variable domain (missing parts from reference TRBV2 and TRBJ2-1): EPEVTQTPSHQVTQMGQEVILRCVPISNHLYFYWYRQILGQKVEFLVSFYNNEISEKSEIFDDQFSVERPDGSNFTLKIRSTKLEDSAMYFCATPLGLASDEQFFGPGTRLTVL.

The J gene is TRBJ2-1, the V gene TRBV7-9; 14 bases map to TRBD2. The CDR3 runs 16 residues. Losses at the gene ends were 6 bases for V and 6 bases for J; bases not matched to a gene: 7. The germline V gene has CDR1 SEHNR and CDR2 FQNEAQ (reference sequence). The chain's CDR3 is CASRGLAGAPSNEQFF. The CDR3 region has the DNA TGTGCCAGCAGGGGACTAGCGGGAGCGCCTAGCAATGAGCAGTTCTTC.

The gene calls are TRBV4-2 and TRBJ2-5; D is unclear. V lost 0 bases and J lost 2, with 10 bases in between. Germline values: CDR1 LGHNA, CDR2 YNFKEQ. The CDR3 spans 15 residues. The CDR3 DNA reads as TGTGCCAGCAGCCAAGATACGGCGGAACAAGAGACCCAGTACTTC. Its protein product is CASSQDTAEQETQYF.

The V call is TRBV2, the J call TRBJ2-2; the match to TRBD2 covers 10 bases. Germline CDR1 is SNHLY and CDR2 is FYNNEI. CDR3 length: 16 amino acids. J gave up 4 bases and V 7 bases, and 9 bases lay outside the gene matches. CDR3 coding DNA: TGTGCCAGCACCGCGACTAGCGGGCGTTCCACCGGGGAGCTGTTTTTT. Its translation: CASTATSGRSTGELFF.

J is TRBJ2-6 and V is TRBV5-1; 8 nucleotides line up with TRBD2. V trimming: 2 bases; J trimming: 2 bases; junction bases outside the gene matches: 12. The germline gives CDR1 SGHRS, CDR2 YFSETQ. The CDR3 totals 19 residues. For the CDR3, the DNA is TGCGCCAGCAGCTTCCGCTCCAGCGGGAGTATTGCTGGGGCCAACGTCCTGACTTTC. It translates to CASSFRSSGSIAGANVLTF.

This clonotype turned up a few times. The rearrangement uses TRBV6-5 and TRBJ2-1, with D perhaps assigned TRBD1 or TRBD2 (5 bases each). CDR3 length: 16 amino acids. The V end was cut by 2 bases, the J end by 5 bases, with 16 bases between. The germline V gene has CDR1 MNHEY and CDR2 SVGAGI. CDR3: CASSYLEGLRDNEQFF. CDR3 DNA sequence: TGTGCCAGCAGTTACCTCGAGGGGCTTCGGGACAATGAGCAGTTCTTC.

This clonotype came up a few times. The chain has TRBV13 and TRBJ2-7; 11 nucleotides align to TRBD1. The length of the CDR3 is 15 residues. The J segment lost 4 bases and the V segment lost 5 bases, leaving 7 bases of the junction unmatched. CDR1 is PRHDT, CDR2 FYEKMQ, per germline (reference sequence). Here the CDR3 reads CASSPPGTGGYEQYF. In DNA, the CDR3 is TGTGCCAGCAGCCCCCCCGGGACAGGGGGATACGAGCAGTACTTC.

The V call is TRBV13, the J call TRBJ2-1, with TRBD2 matching over 8 bases. V shed 3 bases, J shed 4 bases, and the junction held 5 bases outside the gene matches. From germline, CDR1 is PRHDT and CDR2 FYEKMQ (reference sequence). The CDR3 has 15 amino acids. The CDR3 region has the DNA TGTGCCAGCAGCTTTAGAACTAGCGGTTACAATGAGCAGTTCTTC. This codes for CASSFRTSGYNEQFF.